The subject of this entry is one T cell receptor beta chain. The sample's treatment: randomized to nivolumab then ipilimumab (arm A) or the reverse (arm B). PBMC sorting kept live CD3+CD8+ cells without CD19 or CD56. This entry is derived from a study of sequential checkpoint blockade in melanoma. The wider study: Both treatment sequences were followed by maintenance nivolumab.

Generated by immunoSEQ multiplex PCR, the TCRdb table keeps only in-frame clones and is missing some. The sample comprises a few thousand clones, about 60% of which are singletons, and 20% to 25% rests with the top ten. Sequencing was performed on CD8+ T cells sorted from blood (inferred from file names), taken from a patient given nivolumab and ipilimumab in sequence. The sequence came from a human donor with melanoma.

This CDR3 reads CASSLEGADTQYF. The CDR3 DNA is TGTGCCAGCAGCCTAGAGGGGGCGGATACGCAGTATTTT. The chain uses TRBV7-9 and TRBJ2-3, with 7 nucleotides matching TRBD1. The CDR3 has 13 residues. V shed 5 bases and J 6 bases; nucleotides not matched to a gene: 5. In germline, CDR1 is SEHNR, CDR2 FQNEAQ (reference sequence).